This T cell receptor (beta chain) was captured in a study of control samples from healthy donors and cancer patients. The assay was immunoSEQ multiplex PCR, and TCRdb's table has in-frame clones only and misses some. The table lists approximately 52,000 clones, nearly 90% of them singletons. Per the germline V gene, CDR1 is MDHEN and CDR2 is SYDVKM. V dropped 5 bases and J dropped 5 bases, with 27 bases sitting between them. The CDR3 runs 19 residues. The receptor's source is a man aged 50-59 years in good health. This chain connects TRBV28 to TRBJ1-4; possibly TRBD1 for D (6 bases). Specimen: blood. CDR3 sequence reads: CASSEIKGVGEGWNEKLFF. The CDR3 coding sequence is TGTGCCAGCAGTGAGATTAAGGGGGTGGGAGAAGGGTGGAATGAAAAACTGTTTTTT.